A single sample gave rise to the 19 T cell receptor beta chains below, sequenced in a study of blood T cell repertoires in COVID-19 (dated by TCRdb to 2019 to 2021). The library was obtained by the immunoSEQ multiplex PCR assay. The source is immuneACCESS, and TCRdb retained only in-frame sequences with V and J called. Part of the clones is not carried over; for the studies checked, unresolved V genes explain less than half of this, and the remainder is unexplained. The sample has 130,000 to 150,000 clones on record, roughly 79% of them singletons. The ten largest clones add up to 7% to 10% of the sample. The sequencing sample was made of peripheral blood. The receptors shown here come from a human donor in a cohort sampled during active COVID-19.

This chain joins TRBV10-3 and TRBJ2-2; 14 bases are a match to TRBD2. V trimming: 10 bases; J trimming: 7 bases; junction bases outside the gene matches: 5. This CDR3 spans 14 amino acids. In germline, CDR1 is ENHRY, CDR2 SYGVKD. CDR3: CATGTSGGGGELFF. CDR3 nucleotide sequence: TGTGCCACCGGGACTAGCGGGGGCGGCGGGGAGCTGTTTTTT.

This chain connects TRBV10-3 to TRBJ1-2; D is ambiguous. The ends were cut back, 6 bases at V and 2 bases at J, with 10 bases in the middle. CDR3 size: 13 residues. Looked up from germline, CDR1 is ENHRY and CDR2 is SYGVKD. The CDR3 reads CAISEQTNYGYTF. Here the CDR3 DNA reads TGTGCCATCAGCGAACAGACGAACTATGGCTACACCTTC.

The chain couples TRBV6-5 to TRBJ2-7, with 7 bases that match TRBD1. CDR1 is MNHEY, CDR2 SVGAGI, per germline. The CDR3 runs to 15 residues. Trimming at V came to 6 bases and at J to 2 bases, leaving 10 bases not matched to a gene. CDR3 amino acids: CASSDTGDPTYEQYF. CDR3 sequence (DNA): TGTGCCAGCAGCGATACAGGGGACCCGACCTACGAGCAGTACTTC.

The chain recombines TRBV7-9 with TRBJ1-5; the D gene is possibly TRBD1 (6 bases). The CDR3 sequence is 14 residues long. Trimming removed 5 bases from V and 1 base from J, with 9 bases in between. The germline V gene encodes CDR1 SEHNR and CDR2 FQNEAQ (reference sequence). CDR3 nucleotides: TGTGCCAGCAGCATAACAGGGAGCAATCAGCCCCAGCATTTT. Encoded protein: CASSITGSNQPQHF.

This clone was counted a single time. V usage is TRBV12-5 and J usage is TRBJ2-7; 7 bases agree with TRBD1. Trimming at V came to 8 bases and at J to 6 bases, leaving 19 bases not matched to a gene. The germline gives CDR1 LGHNT, CDR2 FRNRAP. This CDR3 has 16 residues. The CDR3 bases are TGTGCTAGTAGAAAATTTGCCGGGACAGCTTTTTGCGAGCAGTACTTC. This translates into CASRKFAGTAFCEQYF.

This rearrangement joins TRBV5-1 to TRBJ2-1, with a tentative D call TRBD2 (6 bases). Germline V gene sequence: CDR1 SGHRS, CDR2 YFSETQ. V lost 0 bases and J lost 5, with 12 bases in between. The CDR3 contains 15 residues. CDR3 region: CASSLAQRANNEQFF. In DNA form, the CDR3 reads TGCGCCAGCAGCTTGGCACAGCGGGCAAACAATGAGCAGTTCTTC.

The V and J genes are TRBV7-2 and TRBJ2-3; TRBD1 agrees at 7 bases. The CDR3 loop spans 16 amino acids. Germline CDR1 is SGHTA and CDR2 is FQGNSA. The V gene end was trimmed by 4 bases and the J gene end by 2 bases; junction bases not matched to a gene: 9. CDR3 coding DNA: TGTGCCAGCAGCTACCACCGGGACAGATACACAGATACGCAGTATTTT. It specifies CASSYHRDRYTDTQYF.

The chain recombines TRBV6-5 with TRBJ2-1, with TRBD2 matching over 9 bases. Germline V gene data show CDR1 as MNHEY and CDR2 as SVGAGI. The CDR3 contains 15 residues. The V segment lost 4 bases and the J segment 8 bases; nucleotides outside the gene matches: 9. The CDR3 nucleotides read TGTGCCAGCAGTTTGCGGGAGGGAGGTTGGTATGAGCAGTTCTTC. Residues: CASSLREGGWYEQFF.

In the case of this clone: Other DNA sequences within the sample encode an identical CDR3. The chain recombines TRBV6-5 with TRBJ2-7, with 11 bases aligning to TRBD1. Germline lookup yields CDR1 MNHEY and CDR2 SVGAGI. Trimming took 6 bases from V and 3 from J; bases not matched to a gene: 4. This CDR3 region has 14 residues. The CDR3 region has the DNA TGTGCCAGCAGACCCGGGACAGGGGGCTACGAGCAGTACTTC. Protein sequence: CASRPGTGGYEQYF.

In DNA, the CDR3 is TGCAGCGTTGAAGATAAGACAGTGAACACTGAAGCTTTCTTT. The encoded protein is CSVEDKTVNTEAFF. V is TRBV29-1 and J is TRBJ1-1; the D gene is possibly TRBD1 (5 bases). The germline gives CDR1 SQVTM, CDR2 ANQGSEA. This CDR3 spans 14 amino acids. Trimming removed 0 bases at V and 0 bases at J, with 8 bases between. The full variable domain, its missing parts supplied by reference TRBV29-1 and TRBJ1-1, is SAVISQKPSRDICQRGTSLTIQCQVDSQVTMMFWYRQQPGQSLTLIATANQGSEATYESGFVIDKFPISRPNLTFSTLTVSNMSPEDSSIYLCSVEDKTVNTEAFFGQGTRLTVV.

The chain is built from TRBV13 and TRBJ2-7; possibly TRBD2 for D (5 bases). The length of the CDR3 is 13 residues. Germline-derived CDR1 and CDR2 are PRHDT and FYEKMQ (reference sequence). Trimming took off 0 bases at V and 3 bases at J, with 6 bases between the two ends. The CDR3, as DNA: TGTGCCAGCAGCTTAGGGGCGGGCTACGAGCAGTACTTC. Residues: CASSLGAGYEQYF. Looking up the rest from reference TRBV13 and TRBJ2-7 gives the full variable domain: AAGVIQSPRHLIKEKRETATLKCYPIPRHDTVYWYQQGPGQDPQFLISFYEKMQSDKGSIPDRFSAQQFSDYHSELNMSSLELGDSALYFCASSLGAGYEQYFGPGTRLTVT.

This clone appeared a single time. The chain combines TRBV10-3 with TRBJ2-3; D may be TRBD1 (5 bases). Germline CDR1 and CDR2: ENHRY and SYGVKD. This CDR3 is built from 18 residues. The V gene lost 3 bases and the J gene lost 0 bases, with 19 bases spanning the gap. The CDR3 region is CAISDGHKITTSTDTQYF. CDR3 in DNA: TGTGCCATCAGTGATGGACACAAGATCACCACTAGCACAGATACGCAGTATTTT.

V and J are TRBV5-4 and TRBJ2-7, with TRBD1 matching 7 bases. Germline V CDR1 and CDR2: SGHNT, YYREEE (reference sequence). This CDR3 spans 13 amino acids. V lost 4 bases to trimming and J lost 4 bases; unmatched junction nucleotides: 5. The CDR3: CASSERGQYEQYF. The CDR3 DNA reads as TGTGCCAGCAGCGAGAGGGGGCAATACGAGCAGTACTTC. Full variable domain (remainder filled in from reference TRBV5-4 and TRBJ2-7): ETGVTQSPTHLIKTRGQQVTLRCSSQSGHNTVSWYQQALGQGPQFIFQYYREEENGRGNFPPRFSGLQFPNYSSELNVNALELDDSALYLCASSERGQYEQYFGPGTRLTVT.

The chain couples TRBV4-3 to TRBJ1-4; a possible D gene is TRBD1 (5 bases). V lost 3 bases, J lost 8 bases, and 10 bases lay in between. The CDR3 runs to 13 residues. Germline CDR1 LGHNA, CDR2 YSLEER. CDR3 nucleotide sequence: TGCGCCAGCAGCCAGCCTGGGGGGGAAAAACTGTTTTTT. It codes for CASSQPGGEKLFF.

The chain combines TRBV6-5 with TRBJ2-1, with TRBD1 matching over 7 bases. After removal of 2 bases from V and 2 bases from J, the junction contained 0 bases not matched to a gene. The CDR3 consists of 14 residues. Germline V lookup: CDR1 MNHEY, CDR2 SVGAGI. CDR3 sequence (DNA): TGTGCCAGCAGTTACGGACAGGCCTACAATGAGCAGTTCTTC. It translates to CASSYGQAYNEQFF.

CDR3 nucleotides: TGTGCCAGCAGCTTGGAACCAGGAACCTACGAGCAGTACTTC. This translates into CASSLEPGTYEQYF. The V and J genes are TRBV5-8 and TRBJ2-7; D gene unclear. Deletions cut 0 bases from V and 2 bases from J, with 9 bases between. Germline values: CDR1 SGHTS, CDR2 YDEGEE. The CDR3 runs to 14 residues.

The gene calls are TRBV7-8 and TRBJ2-5, with 10 bases matching TRBD1. The CDR3 length is 15 residues. V dropped 2 bases and J dropped 5; count of bases not matched to a gene: 5. Germline V gives CDR1 SGHVS, CDR2 FQNEAQ. The CDR3 DNA sequence: TGTGCCAGCAGCTTACGACAGGGGGCAGGGGAGACCCAGTACTTC. This translates into CASSLRQGAGETQYF.

The V call is TRBV2, the J call TRBJ2-5; D is unresolved. This CDR3 has 14 amino acids. CDR1 is SNHLY, CDR2 FYNNEI, per germline. V lost 4 bases to trimming and J lost 5 bases, with 14 bases between them. CDR3 sequence: CASSAILASETQYF. CDR3 coding DNA: TGTGCCAGCAGTGCCATCTTGGCTTCGGAGACCCAGTACTTC.

This chain uses TRBV19 with TRBJ2-7; D may be TRBD1 (6 bases). CDR1 is LNHDA, CDR2 SQIVND, per germline (reference sequence). Trimming stripped 5 bases from V and 0 bases from J, with 14 bases between. This CDR3 comprises 15 residues. CDR3 coding DNA: TGTGCCAGTAGTGTTGGACAGACTTTCTCCTACGAGCAGTACTTC. This gives the protein CASSVGQTFSYEQYF.